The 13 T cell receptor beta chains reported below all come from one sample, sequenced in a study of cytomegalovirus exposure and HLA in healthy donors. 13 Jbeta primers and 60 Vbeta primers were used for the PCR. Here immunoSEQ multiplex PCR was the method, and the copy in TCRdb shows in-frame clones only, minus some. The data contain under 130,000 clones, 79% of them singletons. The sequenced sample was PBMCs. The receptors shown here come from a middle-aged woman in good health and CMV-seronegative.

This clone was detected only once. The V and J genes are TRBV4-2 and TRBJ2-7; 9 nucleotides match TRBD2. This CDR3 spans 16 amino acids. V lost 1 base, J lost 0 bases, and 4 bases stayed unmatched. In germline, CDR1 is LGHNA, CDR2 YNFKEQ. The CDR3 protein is CASSQGEREVSYEQYF. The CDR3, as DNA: TGTGCCAGCAGCCAAGGTGAGCGGGAGGTCTCCTACGAGCAGTACTTC.

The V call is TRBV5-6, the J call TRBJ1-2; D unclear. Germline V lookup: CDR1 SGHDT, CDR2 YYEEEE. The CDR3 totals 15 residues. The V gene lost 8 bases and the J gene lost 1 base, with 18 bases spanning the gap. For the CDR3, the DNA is TGTGCCAGTAGCCCCAGATTCGGGGATAACTATGGCTACACCTTC. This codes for CASSPRFGDNYGYTF.

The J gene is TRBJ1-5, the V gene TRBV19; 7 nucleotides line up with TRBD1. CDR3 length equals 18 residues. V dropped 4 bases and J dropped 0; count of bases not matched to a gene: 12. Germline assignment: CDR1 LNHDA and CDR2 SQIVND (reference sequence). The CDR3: CASSTHPDRLNSNQPQHF. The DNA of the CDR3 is TGTGCCAGTAGTACCCACCCGGACAGGCTCAATAGCAATCAGCCCCAGCATTTT.

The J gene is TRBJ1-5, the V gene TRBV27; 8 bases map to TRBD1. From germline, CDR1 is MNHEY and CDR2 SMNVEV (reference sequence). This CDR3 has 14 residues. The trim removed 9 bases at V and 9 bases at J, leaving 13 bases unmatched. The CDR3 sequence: CASHPGTGSWPQHF. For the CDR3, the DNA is TGTGCCAGTCACCCCGGGACAGGTTCGTGGCCCCAGCATTTT.

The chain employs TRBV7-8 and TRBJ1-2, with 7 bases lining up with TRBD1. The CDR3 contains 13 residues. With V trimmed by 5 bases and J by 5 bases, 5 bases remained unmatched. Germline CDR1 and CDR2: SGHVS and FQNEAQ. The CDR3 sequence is CASSRDREYGYTF. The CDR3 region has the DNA TGTGCCAGCAGCCGAGACAGGGAGTATGGCTACACCTTC.

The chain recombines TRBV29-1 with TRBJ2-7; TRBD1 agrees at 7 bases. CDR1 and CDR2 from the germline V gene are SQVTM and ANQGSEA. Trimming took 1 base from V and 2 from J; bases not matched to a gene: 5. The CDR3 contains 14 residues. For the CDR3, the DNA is TGCAGCGTTGAAGTTAGGGACAGACCCTACGAGCAGTACTTC. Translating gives CSVEVRDRPYEQYF.

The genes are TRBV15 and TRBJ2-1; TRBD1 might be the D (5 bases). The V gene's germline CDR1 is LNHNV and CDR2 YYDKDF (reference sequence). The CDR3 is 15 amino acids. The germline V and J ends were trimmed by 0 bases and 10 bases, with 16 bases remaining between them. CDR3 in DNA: TGTGCCACCAGCAGAGATAGGGGCTCCTTGGGGGAGCAGTTCTTC. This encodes CATSRDRGSLGEQFF. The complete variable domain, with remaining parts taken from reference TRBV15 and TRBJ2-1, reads DAMVIQNPRYQVTQFGKPVTLSCSQTLNHNVMYWYQQKSSQAPKLLFHYYDKDFNNEADTPDNFQSRRPNTSFCFLDIRSPGLGDTAMYLCATSRDRGSLGEQFFGPGTRLTVL.

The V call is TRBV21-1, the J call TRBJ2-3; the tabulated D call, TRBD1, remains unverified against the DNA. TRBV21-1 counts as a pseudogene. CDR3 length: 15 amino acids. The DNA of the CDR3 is TGTGCCGGAGTCGGACAGGGGTTTAACAGAAATACGCAGTATTTT. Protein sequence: CAGVGQGFNRNTQYF.

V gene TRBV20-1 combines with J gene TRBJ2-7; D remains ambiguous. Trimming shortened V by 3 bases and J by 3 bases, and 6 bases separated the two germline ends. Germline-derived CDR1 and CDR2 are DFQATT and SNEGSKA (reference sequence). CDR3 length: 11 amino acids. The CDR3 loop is CSASGGYEQYF. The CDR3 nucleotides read TGCAGTGCTAGTGGCGGCTACGAGCAGTACTTC.

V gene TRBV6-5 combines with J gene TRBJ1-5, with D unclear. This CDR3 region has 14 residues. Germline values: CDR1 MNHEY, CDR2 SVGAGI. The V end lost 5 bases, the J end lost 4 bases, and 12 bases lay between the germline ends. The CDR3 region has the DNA TGTGCCAGCAGTCTAGCAGGTTTGAATCAGCCCCAGCATTTT. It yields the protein CASSLAGLNQPQHF.

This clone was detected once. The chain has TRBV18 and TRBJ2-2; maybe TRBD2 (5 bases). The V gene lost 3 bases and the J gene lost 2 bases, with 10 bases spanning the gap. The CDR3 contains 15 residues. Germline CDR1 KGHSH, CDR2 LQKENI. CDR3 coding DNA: TGTGCCAGCTCACCGGGAGAACAAAACACCGGGGAGCTGTTTTTT. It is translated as CASSPGEQNTGELFF.

CDR3 protein: CASSDNRGLRSVYTF. The CDR3 DNA reads as TGTGCCAGCAGTGACAACAGGGGCTTAAGGTCTGTCTACACCTTC. V is TRBV6-4 and J is TRBJ1-2, with 7 nucleotides matching TRBD1. After removal of 2 bases from V and 10 bases from J, the junction contained 13 bases not matched to a gene. CDR3 length: 15 amino acids. The germline gives CDR1 MRHNA, CDR2 SNTAGT.

CDR3 DNA sequence: TGTGCCAGCAGTGAGGCCCTAGCGGGAGGGGGCACAGATACGCAGTATTTT. Protein product: CASSEALAGGGTDTQYF. The gene calls are TRBV25-1 and TRBJ2-3; TRBD2 matches 12 bases. The germline CDR1 and CDR2 sequences are MGHDK and SYGVNS. V trimming: 3 bases; J trimming: 1 base; junction bases outside the gene matches: 5. This CDR3 contains 17 residues.